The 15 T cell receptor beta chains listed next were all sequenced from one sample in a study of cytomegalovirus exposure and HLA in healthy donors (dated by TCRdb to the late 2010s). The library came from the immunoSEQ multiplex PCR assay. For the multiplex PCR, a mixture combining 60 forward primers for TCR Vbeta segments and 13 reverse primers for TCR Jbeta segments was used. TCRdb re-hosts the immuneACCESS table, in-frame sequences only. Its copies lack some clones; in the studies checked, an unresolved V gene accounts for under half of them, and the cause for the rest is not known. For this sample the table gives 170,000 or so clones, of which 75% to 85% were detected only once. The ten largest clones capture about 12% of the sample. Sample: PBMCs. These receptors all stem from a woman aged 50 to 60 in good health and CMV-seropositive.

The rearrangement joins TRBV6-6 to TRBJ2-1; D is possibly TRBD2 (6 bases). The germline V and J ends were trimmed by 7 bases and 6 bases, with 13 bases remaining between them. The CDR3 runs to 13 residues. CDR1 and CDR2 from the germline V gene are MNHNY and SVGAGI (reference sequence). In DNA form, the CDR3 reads TGTGCCAGCAATCCGCGGGGTGGCAATGAGCAGTTCTTC. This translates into CASNPRGGNEQFF.

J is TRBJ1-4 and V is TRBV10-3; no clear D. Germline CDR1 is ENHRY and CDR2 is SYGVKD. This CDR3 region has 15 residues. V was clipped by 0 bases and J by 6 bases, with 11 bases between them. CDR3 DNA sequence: TGTGCCATCAGTGAGTCGAAGCCGGGTGATGAAAAACTGTTTTTT. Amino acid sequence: CAISESKPGDEKLFF.

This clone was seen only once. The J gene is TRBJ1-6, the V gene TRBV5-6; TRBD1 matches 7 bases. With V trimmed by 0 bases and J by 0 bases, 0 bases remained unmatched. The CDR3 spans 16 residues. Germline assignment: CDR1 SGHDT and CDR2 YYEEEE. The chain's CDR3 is CASSLGQGSYNSPLHF. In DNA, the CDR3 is TGTGCCAGCAGCTTGGGACAGGGCTCCTATAATTCACCCCTCCACTTT.

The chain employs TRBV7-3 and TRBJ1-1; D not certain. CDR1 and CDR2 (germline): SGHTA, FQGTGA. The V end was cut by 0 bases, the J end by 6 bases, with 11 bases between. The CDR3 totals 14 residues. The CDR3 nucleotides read TGTGCCAGCAGCTTAACAGGGAGGTTATCTGAAGCTTTCTTT. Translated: CASSLTGRLSEAFF.

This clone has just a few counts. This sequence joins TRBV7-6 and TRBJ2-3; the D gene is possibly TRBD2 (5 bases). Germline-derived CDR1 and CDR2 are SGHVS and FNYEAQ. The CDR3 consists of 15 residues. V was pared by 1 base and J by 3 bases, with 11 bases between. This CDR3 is CASSLDTRLTDTQYF. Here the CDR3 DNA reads TGTGCCAGCAGCTTAGACACTAGACTAACAGATACGCAGTATTTT.

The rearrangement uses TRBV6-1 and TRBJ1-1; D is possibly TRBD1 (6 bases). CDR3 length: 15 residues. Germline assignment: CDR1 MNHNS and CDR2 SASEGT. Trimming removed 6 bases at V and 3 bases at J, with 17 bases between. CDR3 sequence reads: CASSPIGGAHTEAFF. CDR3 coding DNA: TGTGCCAGCAGCCCAATAGGGGGTGCTCACACTGAAGCTTTCTTT.

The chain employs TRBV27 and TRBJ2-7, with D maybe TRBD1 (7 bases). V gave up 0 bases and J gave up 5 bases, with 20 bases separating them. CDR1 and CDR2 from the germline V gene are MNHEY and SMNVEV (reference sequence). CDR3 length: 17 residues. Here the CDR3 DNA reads TGTGCCAGCAGTTTATCCGGGGGATTAATGACAGGGAACGAGCAGTACTTC. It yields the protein CASSLSGGLMTGNEQYF.

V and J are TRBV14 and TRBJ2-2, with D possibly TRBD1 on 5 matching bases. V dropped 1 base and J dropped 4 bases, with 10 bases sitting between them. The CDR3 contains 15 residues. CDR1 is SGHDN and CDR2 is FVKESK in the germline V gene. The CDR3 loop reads CASSQARATTGELFF. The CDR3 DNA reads TGTGCCAGCAGCCAAGCCAGGGCGACCACCGGGGAGCTGTTTTTT. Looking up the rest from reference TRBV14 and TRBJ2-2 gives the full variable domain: EAGVTQFPSHSVIEKGQTVTLRCDPISGHDNLYWYRRVMGKEIKFLLHFVKESKQDESGMPNNRFLAERTGGTYSTLKVQPAELEDSGVYFCASSQARATTGELFFGEGSRLTVL.

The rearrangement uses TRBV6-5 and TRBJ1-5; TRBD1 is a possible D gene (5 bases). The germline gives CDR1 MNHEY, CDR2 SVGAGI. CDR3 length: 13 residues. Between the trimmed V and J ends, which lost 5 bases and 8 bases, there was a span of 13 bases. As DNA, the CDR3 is TGTGCCAGCAGTGAAACAGGAAGGGAGCCCCAGCATTTT. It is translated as CASSETGREPQHF.

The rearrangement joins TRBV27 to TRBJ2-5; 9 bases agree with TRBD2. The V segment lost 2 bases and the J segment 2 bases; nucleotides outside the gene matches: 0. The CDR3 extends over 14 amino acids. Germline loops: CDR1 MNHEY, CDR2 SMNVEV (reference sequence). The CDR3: CASSLAGGQETQYF. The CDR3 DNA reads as TGTGCCAGCAGTTTAGCGGGGGGGCAAGAGACCCAGTACTTC.

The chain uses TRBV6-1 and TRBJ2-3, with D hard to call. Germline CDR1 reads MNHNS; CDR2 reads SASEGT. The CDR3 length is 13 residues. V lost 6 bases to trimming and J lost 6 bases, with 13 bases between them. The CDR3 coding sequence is TGTGCCAGCAGCCCCCTAGTGGAGGATACGCAGTATTTT. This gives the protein CASSPLVEDTQYF.

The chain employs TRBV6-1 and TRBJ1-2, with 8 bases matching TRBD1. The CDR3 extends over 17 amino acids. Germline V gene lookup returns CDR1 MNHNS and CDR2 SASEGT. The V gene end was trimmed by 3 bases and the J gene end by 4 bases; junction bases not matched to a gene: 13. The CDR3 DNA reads TGTGCCAGCAGTGAGGGGACCCCGGGACAGGCTGTCTATGGCTACACCTTC. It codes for CASSEGTPGQAVYGYTF.

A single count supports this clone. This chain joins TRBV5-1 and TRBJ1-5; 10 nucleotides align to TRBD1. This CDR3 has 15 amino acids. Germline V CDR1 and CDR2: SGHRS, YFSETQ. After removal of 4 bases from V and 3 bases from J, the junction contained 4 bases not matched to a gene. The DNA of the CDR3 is TGCGCCAGCAGCCCGGGGACAGGGGACAATCAGCCCCAGCATTTT. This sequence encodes CASSPGTGDNQPQHF.

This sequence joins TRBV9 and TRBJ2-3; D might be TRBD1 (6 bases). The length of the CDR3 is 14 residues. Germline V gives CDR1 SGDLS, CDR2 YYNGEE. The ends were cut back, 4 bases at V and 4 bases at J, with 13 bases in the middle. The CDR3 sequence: CASSSGEGPDTQYF. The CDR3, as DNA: TGTGCCAGCAGCTCAGGGGAAGGCCCAGATACGCAGTATTTT.

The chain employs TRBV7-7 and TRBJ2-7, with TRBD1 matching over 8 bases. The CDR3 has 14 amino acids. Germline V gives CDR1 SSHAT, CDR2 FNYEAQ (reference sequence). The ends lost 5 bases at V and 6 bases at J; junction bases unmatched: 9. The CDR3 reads CASSPSDRASEQYF. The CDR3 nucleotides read TGTGCCAGCAGCCCTTCGGACAGGGCATCCGAGCAGTACTTC.